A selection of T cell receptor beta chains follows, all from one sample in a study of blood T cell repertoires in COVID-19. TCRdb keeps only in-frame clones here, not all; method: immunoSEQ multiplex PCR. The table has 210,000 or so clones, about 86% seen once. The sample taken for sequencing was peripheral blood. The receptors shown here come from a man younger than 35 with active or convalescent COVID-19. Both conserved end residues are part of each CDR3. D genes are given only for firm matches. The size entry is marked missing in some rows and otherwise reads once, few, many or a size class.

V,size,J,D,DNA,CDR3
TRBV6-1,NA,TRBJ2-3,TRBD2,TGTGCCAGCAGTGCCCCAGTGGCTAGCGGTTACACAGATACGCAGTATTTT,CASSAPVASGYTDTQYF
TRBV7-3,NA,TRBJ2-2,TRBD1,TGTGCCAGCAGCTTAACCCAGGGGGCTGCAGGGGAGCTGTTTTTT,CASSLTQGAAGELFF
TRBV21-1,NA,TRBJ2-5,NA,TGTGCCAGCAGCGCAAAGGGGGCGGAGAGAGAGACCCAGTACTTC,CASSAKGAERETQYF
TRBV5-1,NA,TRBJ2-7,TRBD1,TGCGCCAGCCGTCAAGGGGGGACAGGGGCCTACGAGCAGTACTTC,CASRQGGTGAYEQYF
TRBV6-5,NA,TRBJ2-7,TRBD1,TGTGCCAGTGACAGGGAAAGCTACGAGCAGTACTTC,CASDRESYEQYF
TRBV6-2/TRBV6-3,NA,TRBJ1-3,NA,TGTGCCAGCAGTTACAGGCCACCCGGAGTATATGCCATATATTTT,CASSYRPPGVYAIYF
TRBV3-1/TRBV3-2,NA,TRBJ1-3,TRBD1,TGTGCCAGCAGCTTCACAGGGGCAAGCGGAAACACCATATATTTT,CASSFTGASGNTIYF
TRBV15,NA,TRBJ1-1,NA,TGTGCCACCAGCAGAGCCGACGGGGGGAGTGAAGCTTTCTTT,CATSRADGGSEAFF
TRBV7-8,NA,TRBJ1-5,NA,TGTGCCAGCAGTCAGGGGCGGGTTCAGCCCCAGCATTTT,CASSQGRVQPQHF
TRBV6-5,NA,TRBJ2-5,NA,TGTGCCACTGAGCGGGCTAACCAAGAGACCCAGTACTTC,CATERANQETQYF
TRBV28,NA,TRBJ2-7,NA,TGTGCCAGCAGTTTATCTGGTCAGGTCGGCAGCTACGAGCAGTACTTC,CASSLSGQVGSYEQYF
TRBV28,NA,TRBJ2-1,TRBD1,TGTGCCAGCAGTTCCTCATGGGGACAGGGGTTGAACCATGAGCAGTTCTTC,CASSSSWGQGLNHEQFF
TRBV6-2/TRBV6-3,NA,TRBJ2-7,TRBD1,TGTGCCAGCAGCTCCCAACAGGGGGACTACGAGCAGTACTTC,CASSSQQGDYEQYF
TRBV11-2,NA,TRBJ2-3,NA,TGTGCCAGCAGCTTAGACATTACAGGGAACACAGATACGCAGTATTTT,CASSLDITGNTDTQYF
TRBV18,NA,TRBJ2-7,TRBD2,TGTGCCAGCTCCACCTTGCTAGCGGGAGGGGATGAGCAGTACTTC,CASSTLLAGGDEQYF
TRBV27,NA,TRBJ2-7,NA,TGTGCCAGCAGTTTTGGGGGGACCTACGAGCAGTACTTC,CASSFGGTYEQYF
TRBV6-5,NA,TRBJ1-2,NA,TGTGCCAGCAGTTACAGGGGAAACGACTATGGCTACACCTTC,CASSYRGNDYGYTF
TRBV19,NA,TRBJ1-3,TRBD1,TGTGCCAGTAGTCCCCTAAACAGGGGGCCTTCTGGAAACACCATATATTTT,CASSPLNRGPSGNTIYF
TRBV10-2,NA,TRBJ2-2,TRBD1,TGCGCCACCAATAGACAGGGGTCGAACACCGGGGAGCTGTTTTTT,CATNRQGSNTGELFF
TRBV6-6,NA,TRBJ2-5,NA,TGTGCCAGCAGTTACCCCCCGAGGGGGCAAGAGACCCAGTACTTC,CASSYPPRGQETQYF
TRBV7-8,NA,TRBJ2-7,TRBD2,TGTGCCAGCAGCTTAGCGCGGGGGAATAACTACGAGCAGTACTTC,CASSLARGNNYEQYF
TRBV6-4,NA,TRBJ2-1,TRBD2,TGTGCCAGCAAGGGACTAGCGGGACACAATGAGCAGTTCTTC,CASKGLAGHNEQFF
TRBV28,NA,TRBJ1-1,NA,TGTGCCAGCAGTCCCGGGGGGCCCGGCACTGAAGCTTTCTTT,CASSPGGPGTEAFF
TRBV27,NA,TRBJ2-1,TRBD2,TGTGCCAGCAGCCTTTTAGCGGGAGGGCCCTACAATGAGCAGTTCTTC,CASSLLAGGPYNEQFF
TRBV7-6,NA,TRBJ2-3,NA,TGTGCCAGCAGCCCGGCCAACAGGGACGCTAGCACAGATACGCAGTATTTT,CASSPANRDASTDTQYF
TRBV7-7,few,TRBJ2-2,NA,TGTGCTAGCAGCTTAGTCGGGAACACCGGGGAGCTGTTTTTT,CASSLVGNTGELFF
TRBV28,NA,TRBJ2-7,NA,TGTGCCAGCAGTCTCCCACCTACAGCGGACGAGCAGTACTTC,CASSLPPTADEQYF
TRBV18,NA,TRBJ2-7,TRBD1,TGTGCCAGCTCTCCGTCAGGGGGCAACTACGAGCAGTACTTC,CASSPSGGNYEQYF
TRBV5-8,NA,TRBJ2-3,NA,TGTGCCAGCAGCTTGGGTGGGAGTAGGAATACGCAGTATTTT,CASSLGGSRNTQYF
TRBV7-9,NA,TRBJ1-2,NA,TGTGCCAGCAGCTTAGACCTAGGGGGGGCTGGCTACACCTTC,CASSLDLGGAGYTF
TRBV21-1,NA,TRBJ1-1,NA,TGTGCCAGCAGTGAGAAATGGACAGGGCGCACTGAAGCTTTCTTT,CASSEKWTGRTEAFF
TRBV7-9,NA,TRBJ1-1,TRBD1,TGTGCCAGCAGCCCGGACAGGGGTTTCACTGAAGCTTTCTTT,CASSPDRGFTEAFF